This TCR beta chain was obtained from a study of breast tumors, draining lymph nodes, adjacent tissues. The table lists this clonotype with a count of one. Its target is unknown. TCRdb reprocessed the multiplex PCR reads via MiXCR and lists one record per CDR3 protein. The sample includes 150,000 to 200,000 distinct CDR3 sequences, approximately 30% of them seen just once. Samples came from axillary lymph nodes draining the breast cancer. Germline assignment: CDR1 SGHDT and CDR2 YYEEEE. Between the trimmed V and J ends, which lost 4 bases and 4 bases, there was a span of 29 bases. The CDR3 runs 19 residues. Whole-study results and caveats: Tumor TCR diversity was below lymph nodes but above nontumor tissue. Most tumor T cells seemingly derive from lymph node, then expand in tumor.

Sequenced material: axillary lymph node tissue. This TCR was sampled from a female donor with breast cancer. Some clones in this sample may be carry-over from other donors' samples. The chain couples TRBV5-6 to TRBJ1-2, with unresolved D. CDR3 sequence (DNA): TGTGCCAGCAGCCTCCCAGGTTGGGCCTCTAATTGGGGTGGCTATGGCTACACCTTC. Translation: CASSLPGWASNWGGYGYTF.